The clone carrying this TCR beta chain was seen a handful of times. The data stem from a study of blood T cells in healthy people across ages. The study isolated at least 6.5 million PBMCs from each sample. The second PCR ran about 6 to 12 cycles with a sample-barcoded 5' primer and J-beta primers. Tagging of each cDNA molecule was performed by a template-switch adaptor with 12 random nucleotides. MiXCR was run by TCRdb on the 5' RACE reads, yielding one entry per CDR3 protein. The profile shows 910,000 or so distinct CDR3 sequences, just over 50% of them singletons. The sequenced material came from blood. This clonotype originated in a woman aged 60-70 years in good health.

This CDR3 is CASSSTSLGGFF. In nucleotides, the CDR3 is TGTGCCAGCAGTTCGACTAGCCTGGGGGGGTTCTTC. The J gene is TRBJ2-1, the V gene TRBV12-3 or TRBV12-4; the match to TRBD2 covers 7 bases. CDR3 size: 12 residues. V lost 4 bases to trimming and J lost 15 bases; unmatched junction nucleotides: 9.